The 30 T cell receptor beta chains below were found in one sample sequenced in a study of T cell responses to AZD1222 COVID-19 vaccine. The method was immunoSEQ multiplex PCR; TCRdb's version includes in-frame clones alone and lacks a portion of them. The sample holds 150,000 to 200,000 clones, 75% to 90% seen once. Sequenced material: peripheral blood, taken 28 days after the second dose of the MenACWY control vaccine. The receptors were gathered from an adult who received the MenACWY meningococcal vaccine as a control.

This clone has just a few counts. The CDR3 DNA reads TGTGCCAGCAGTTTAAATTTGGGTGTTCAGCCCCAGCATTTT. It codes for CASSLNLGVQPQHF. This chain uses TRBV28 with TRBJ1-5; D call uncertain. The CDR3 totals 14 residues. The germline gives CDR1 MDHEN, CDR2 SYDVKM. With 2 bases removed from V and 6 bases from J, the gap between germline ends came to 11 bases.

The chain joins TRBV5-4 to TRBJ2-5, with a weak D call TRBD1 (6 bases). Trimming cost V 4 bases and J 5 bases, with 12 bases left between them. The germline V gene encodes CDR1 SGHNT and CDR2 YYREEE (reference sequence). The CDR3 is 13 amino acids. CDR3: CASSVQGKETQYF. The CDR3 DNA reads TGTGCCAGCAGCGTGCAGGGGAAGGAGACCCAGTACTTC. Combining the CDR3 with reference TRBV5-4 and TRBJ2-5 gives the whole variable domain ETGVTQSPTHLIKTRGQQVTLRCSSQSGHNTVSWYQQALGQGPQFIFQYYREEENGRGNFPPRFSGLQFPNYSSELNVNALELDDSALYLCASSVQGKETQYFGPGTRLLVL.

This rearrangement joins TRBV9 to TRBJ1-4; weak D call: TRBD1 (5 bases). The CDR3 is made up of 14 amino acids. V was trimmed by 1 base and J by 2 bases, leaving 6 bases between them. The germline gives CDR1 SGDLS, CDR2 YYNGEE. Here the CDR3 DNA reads TGTGCCAGCAGCGTAAGACAGACTAATGAAAAACTGTTTTTT. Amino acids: CASSVRQTNEKLFF. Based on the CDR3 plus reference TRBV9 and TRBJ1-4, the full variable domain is DSGVTQTPKHLITATGQRVTLRCSPRSGDLSVYWYQQSLDQGLQFLIQYYNGEERAKGNILERFSAQQFPDLHSELNLSSLELGDSALYFCASSVRQTNEKLFFGSGTQLSVL.

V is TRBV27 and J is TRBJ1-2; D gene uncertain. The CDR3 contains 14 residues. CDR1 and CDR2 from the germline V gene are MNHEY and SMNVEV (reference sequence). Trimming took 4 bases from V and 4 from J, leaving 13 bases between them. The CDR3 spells CASSSRTVPYGYTF. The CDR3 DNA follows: TGTGCCAGCAGTTCCCGGACGGTGCCCTATGGCTACACCTTC.

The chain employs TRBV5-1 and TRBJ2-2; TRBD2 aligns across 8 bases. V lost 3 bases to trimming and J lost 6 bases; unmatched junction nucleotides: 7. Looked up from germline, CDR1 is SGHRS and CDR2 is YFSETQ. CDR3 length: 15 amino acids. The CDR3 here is CASSSTGLAAGELFF. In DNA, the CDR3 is TGCGCCAGCAGCTCAACTGGACTAGCCGCCGGGGAGCTGTTTTTT.

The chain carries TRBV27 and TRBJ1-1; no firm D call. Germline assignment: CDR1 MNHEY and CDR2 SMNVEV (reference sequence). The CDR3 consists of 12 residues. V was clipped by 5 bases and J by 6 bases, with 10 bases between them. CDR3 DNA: TGTGCCAGCAGTAAAAATGGGGCTGAAGCTTTCTTT. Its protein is CASSKNGAEAFF.

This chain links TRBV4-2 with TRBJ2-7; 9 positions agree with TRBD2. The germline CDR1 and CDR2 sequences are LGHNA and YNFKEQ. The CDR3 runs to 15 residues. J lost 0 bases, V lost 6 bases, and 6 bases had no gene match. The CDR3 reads CASRPGREGSYEQYF. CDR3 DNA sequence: TGTGCCAGCAGGCCTGGGCGGGAGGGCTCCTACGAGCAGTACTTC.

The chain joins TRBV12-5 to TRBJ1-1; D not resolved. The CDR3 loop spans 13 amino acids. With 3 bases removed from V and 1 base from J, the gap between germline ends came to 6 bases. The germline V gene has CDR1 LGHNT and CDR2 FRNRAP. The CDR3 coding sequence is TGTGCTAGTGGTTTTACAGAGAACACTGAAGCTTTCTTT. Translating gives CASGFTENTEAFF. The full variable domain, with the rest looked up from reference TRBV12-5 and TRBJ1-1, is DARVTQTPRHKVTEMGQEVTMRCQPILGHNTVFWYRQTMMQGLELLAYFRNRAPLDDSGMPKDRFSAEMPDATLATLKIQPSEPRDSAVYFCASGFTENTEAFFGQGTRLTVV.

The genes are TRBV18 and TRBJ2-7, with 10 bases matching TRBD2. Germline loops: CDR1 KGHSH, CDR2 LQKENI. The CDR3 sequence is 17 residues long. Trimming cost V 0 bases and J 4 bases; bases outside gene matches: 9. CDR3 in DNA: TGTGCCAGCTCACCACCGGTTTCTAGCGGGAGATCTTACGAGCAGTACTTC. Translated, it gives CASSPPVSSGRSYEQYF.

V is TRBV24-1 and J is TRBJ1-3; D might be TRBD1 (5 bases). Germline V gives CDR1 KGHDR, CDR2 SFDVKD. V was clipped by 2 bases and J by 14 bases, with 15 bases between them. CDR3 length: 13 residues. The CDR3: CATSDSPFTGLYF. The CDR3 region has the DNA TGTGCCACCAGTGATTCTCCCTTTACGGGGCTATATTTT.

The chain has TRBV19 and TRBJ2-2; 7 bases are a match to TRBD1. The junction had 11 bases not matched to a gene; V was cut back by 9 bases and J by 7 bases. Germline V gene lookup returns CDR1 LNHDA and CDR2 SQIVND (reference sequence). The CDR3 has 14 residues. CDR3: CASHRDRGYGELFF. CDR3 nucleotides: TGTGCCAGCCATAGGGACAGAGGATACGGGGAGCTGTTTTTT.

As DNA, the CDR3 is TGTGCCAGCAGTTTGTCGACAGACACTTACGAGCAGTACTTC. The encoded protein is CASSLSTDTYEQYF. The rearrangement joins TRBV28 to TRBJ2-7; possibly TRBD1 for D (5 bases). This CDR3 comprises 14 residues. The V gene lost 3 bases and the J gene lost 4 bases, with 13 bases spanning the gap. Germline assignment: CDR1 MDHEN and CDR2 SYDVKM.

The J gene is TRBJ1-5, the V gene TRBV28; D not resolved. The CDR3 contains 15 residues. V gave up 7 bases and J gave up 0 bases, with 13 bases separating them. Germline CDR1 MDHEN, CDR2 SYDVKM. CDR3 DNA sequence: TGTGCCAGCACCTCCCCGTCCTTTAGCAATCAGCCCCAGCATTTT. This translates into CASTSPSFSNQPQHF.

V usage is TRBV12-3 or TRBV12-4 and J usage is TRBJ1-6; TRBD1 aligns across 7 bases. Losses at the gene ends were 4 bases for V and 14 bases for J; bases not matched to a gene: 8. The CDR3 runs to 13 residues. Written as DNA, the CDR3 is TGTGCCAGCAGTTGGGACAGTCCACAAACCCTCCACTTT. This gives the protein CASSWDSPQTLHF.

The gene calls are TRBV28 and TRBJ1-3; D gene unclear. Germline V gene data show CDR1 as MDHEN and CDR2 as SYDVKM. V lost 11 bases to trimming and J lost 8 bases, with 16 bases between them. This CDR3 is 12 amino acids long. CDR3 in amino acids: CAGGGPRHTIYF. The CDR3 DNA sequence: TGTGCCGGAGGTGGCCCTCGACACACCATATATTTT.

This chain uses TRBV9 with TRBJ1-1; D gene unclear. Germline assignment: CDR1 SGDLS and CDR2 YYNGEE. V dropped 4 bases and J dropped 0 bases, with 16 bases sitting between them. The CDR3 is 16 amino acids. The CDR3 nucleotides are TGTGCCAGCAGCCCGTGGACGGAAAGAATGAACACTGAAGCTTTCTTT. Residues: CASSPWTERMNTEAFF.

The CDR3 region has the DNA TGTGCCAGCAGGGCTAACGATTATAATTCACCCCTCCACTTT. Encoded protein: CASRANDYNSPLHF. The V gene is TRBV6-5, the J gene TRBJ1-6; no clear D. The germline CDR1 and CDR2 sequences are MNHEY and SVGAGI. Trimming stripped 6 bases from V and 4 bases from J, with 10 bases between. The CDR3 is made up of 14 amino acids.

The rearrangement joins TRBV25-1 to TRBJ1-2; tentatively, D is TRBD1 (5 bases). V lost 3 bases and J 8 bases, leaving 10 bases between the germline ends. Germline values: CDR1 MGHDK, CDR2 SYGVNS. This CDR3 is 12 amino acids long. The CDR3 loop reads CASSEGTWGYTF. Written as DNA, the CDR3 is TGTGCCAGCAGTGAGGGGACGTGGGGCTACACCTTC.

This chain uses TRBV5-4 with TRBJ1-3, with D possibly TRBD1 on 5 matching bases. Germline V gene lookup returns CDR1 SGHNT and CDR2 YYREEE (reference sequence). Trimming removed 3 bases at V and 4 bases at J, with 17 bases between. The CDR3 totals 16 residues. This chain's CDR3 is CASSWSTGAAGNTIYF. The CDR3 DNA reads TGTGCCAGCAGCTGGTCGACTGGGGCAGCGGGAAACACCATATATTTT.

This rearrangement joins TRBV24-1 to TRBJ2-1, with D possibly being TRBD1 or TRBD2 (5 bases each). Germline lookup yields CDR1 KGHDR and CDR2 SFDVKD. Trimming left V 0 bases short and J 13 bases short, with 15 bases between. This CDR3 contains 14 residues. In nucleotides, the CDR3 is TGTGCCACCAGTGATTTGCCGTCGAGGGACGGCCAGTTCTTC. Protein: CATSDLPSRDGQFF.

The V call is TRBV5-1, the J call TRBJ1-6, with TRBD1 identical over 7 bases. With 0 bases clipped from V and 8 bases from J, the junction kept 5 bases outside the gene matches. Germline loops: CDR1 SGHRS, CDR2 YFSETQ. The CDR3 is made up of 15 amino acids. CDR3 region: CASSLAGTAYSPLHF. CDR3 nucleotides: TGCGCCAGCAGCTTGGCCGGGACAGCCTATTCACCCCTCCACTTT.

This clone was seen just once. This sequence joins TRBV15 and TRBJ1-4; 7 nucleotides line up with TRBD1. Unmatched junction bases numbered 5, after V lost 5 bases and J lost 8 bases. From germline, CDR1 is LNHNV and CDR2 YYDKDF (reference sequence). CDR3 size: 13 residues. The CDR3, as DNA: TGTGCCACCAGCGGAAAGACAGGGGAAAAACTGTTTTTT. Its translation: CATSGKTGEKLFF.

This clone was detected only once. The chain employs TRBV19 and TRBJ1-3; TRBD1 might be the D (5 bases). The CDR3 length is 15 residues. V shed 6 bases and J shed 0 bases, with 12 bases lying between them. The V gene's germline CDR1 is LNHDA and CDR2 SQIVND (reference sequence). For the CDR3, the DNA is TGTGCCAGTAGCGCGGGACCGCACTCTGGAAACACCATATATTTT. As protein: CASSAGPHSGNTIYF.

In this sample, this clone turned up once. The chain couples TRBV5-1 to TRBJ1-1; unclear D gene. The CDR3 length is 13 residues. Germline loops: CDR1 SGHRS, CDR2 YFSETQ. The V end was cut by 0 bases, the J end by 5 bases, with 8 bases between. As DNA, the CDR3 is TGCGCCAGCAGCTTGGGAGGAGGTACTGAAGCTTTCTTT. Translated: CASSLGGGTEAFF.

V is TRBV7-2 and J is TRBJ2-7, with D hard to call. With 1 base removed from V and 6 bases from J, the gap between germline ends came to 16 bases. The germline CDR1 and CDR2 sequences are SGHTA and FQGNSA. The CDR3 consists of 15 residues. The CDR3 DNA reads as TGTGCCAGCAGCTTAGTCAATGGGCAGCTCGCCGAGCAGTACTTC. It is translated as CASSLVNGQLAEQYF.

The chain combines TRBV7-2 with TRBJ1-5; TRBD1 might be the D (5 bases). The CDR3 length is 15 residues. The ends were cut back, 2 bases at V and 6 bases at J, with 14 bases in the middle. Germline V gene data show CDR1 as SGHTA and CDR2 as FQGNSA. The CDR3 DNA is TGTGCCAGCAGCTTAATATCGGGGGGGTCTCAGCCCCAGCATTTT. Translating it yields CASSLISGGSQPQHF.

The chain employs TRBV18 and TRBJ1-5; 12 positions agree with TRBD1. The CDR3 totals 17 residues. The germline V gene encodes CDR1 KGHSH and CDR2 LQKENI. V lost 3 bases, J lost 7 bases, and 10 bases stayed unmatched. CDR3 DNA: TGTGCCAGCTCACCCTCCGGGACAGGGGGCGCGGGACAGCCCCAGCATTTT. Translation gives CASSPSGTGGAGQPQHF. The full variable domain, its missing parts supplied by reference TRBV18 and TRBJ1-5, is NAGVMQNPRHLVRRRGQEARLRCSPMKGHSHVYWYRQLPEEGLKFMVYLQKENIIDESGMPKERFSAEFPKEGPSILRIQQVVRGDSAAYFCASSPSGTGGAGQPQHFGDGTRLSIL.

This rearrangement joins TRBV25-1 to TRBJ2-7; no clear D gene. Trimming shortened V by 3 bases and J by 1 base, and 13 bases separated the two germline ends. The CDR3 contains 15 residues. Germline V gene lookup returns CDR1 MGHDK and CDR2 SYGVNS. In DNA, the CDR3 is TGTGCCAGCAGTGATCCGGGCTCCCTATCCTACGAGCAGTACTTC. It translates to CASSDPGSLSYEQYF.

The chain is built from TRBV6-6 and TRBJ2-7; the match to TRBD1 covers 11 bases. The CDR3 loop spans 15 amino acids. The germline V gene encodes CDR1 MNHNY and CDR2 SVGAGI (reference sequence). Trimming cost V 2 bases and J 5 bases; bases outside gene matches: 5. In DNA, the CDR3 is TGTGCCAGCAGTTACCAGGGACAGGGGGGGGACGAGCAGTACTTC. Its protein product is CASSYQGQGGDEQYF.

CDR3 bases: TGTGCCAGCACCTCGGGGACAGGGATTCACCAGCCCCAGCATTTT. Encoded protein: CASTSGTGIHQPQHF. The chain is built from TRBV28 and TRBJ1-5; 9 nucleotides line up with TRBD1. The CDR3 has 15 amino acids. The germline gives CDR1 MDHEN, CDR2 SYDVKM. The ends lost 7 bases at V and 7 bases at J; junction bases unmatched: 11.